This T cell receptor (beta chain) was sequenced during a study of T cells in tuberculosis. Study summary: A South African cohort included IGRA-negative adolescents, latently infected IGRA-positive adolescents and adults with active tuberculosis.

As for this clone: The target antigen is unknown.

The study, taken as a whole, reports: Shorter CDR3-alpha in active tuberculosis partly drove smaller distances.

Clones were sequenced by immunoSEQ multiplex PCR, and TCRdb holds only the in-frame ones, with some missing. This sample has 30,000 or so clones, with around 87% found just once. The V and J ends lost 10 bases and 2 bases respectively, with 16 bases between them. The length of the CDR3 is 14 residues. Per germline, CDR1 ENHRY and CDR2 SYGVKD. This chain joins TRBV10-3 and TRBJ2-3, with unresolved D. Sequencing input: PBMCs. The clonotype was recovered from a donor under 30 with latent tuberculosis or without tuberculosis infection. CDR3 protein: CASRVRENTDTQYF. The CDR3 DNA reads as TGTGCCAGCCGGGTCCGAGAGAACACAGATACGCAGTATTTT.